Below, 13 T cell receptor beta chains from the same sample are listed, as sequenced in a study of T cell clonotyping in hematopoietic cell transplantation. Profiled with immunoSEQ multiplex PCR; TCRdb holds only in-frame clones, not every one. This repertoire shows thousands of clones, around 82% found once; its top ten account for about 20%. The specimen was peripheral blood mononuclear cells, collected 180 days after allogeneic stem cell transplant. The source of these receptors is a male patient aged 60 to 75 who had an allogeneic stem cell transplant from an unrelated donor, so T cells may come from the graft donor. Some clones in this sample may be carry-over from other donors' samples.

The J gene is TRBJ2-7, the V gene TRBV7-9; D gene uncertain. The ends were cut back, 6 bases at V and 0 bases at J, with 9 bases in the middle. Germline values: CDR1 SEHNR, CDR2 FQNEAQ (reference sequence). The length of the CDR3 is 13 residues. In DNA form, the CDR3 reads TGTGCCAGCAGTCTCGAGAGCTCCTACGAGCAGTACTTC. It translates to CASSLESSYEQYF.

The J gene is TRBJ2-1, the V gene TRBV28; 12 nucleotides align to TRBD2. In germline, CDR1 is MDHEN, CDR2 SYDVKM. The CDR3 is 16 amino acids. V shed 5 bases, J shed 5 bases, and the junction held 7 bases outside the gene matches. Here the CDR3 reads CASSLEGLAGNNEQFF. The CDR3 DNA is TGTGCCAGCAGTCTCGAAGGACTAGCGGGAAACAATGAGCAGTTCTTC.

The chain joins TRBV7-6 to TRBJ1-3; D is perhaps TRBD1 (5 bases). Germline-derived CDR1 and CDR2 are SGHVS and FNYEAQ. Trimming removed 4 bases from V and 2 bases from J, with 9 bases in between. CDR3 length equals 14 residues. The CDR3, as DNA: TGTGCCAGCAGCTCGACAGTTGCTGGAAACACCATATATTTT. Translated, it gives CASSSTVAGNTIYF.

CDR3: CASRLAGRVYEQYF. Written as DNA, the CDR3 is TGTGCCAGCAGGCTAGCGGGACGAGTCTACGAGCAGTACTTC. The chain carries TRBV13 and TRBJ2-7, with 9 bases fitting TRBD2. The CDR3 extends over 14 amino acids. Germline trimming cut 6 bases from V and 3 bases from J; bases unmatched to any gene: 6. Per germline, CDR1 PRHDT and CDR2 FYEKMQ (reference sequence).

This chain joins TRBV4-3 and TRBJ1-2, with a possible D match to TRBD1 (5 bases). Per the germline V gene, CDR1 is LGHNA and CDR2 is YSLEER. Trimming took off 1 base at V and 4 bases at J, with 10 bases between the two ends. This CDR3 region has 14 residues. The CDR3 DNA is TGCGCCAGCAGCCAAGGCAGGGAAGGCTATGGCTACACCTTC. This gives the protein CASSQGREGYGYTF.

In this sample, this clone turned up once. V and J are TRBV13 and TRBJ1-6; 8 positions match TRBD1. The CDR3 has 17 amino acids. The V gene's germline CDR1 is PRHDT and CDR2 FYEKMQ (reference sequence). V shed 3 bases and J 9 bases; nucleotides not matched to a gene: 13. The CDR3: CASSLGGVGTGPSPLHF. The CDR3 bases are TGTGCCAGCAGCTTGGGGGGTGTTGGGACAGGCCCTTCACCCCTCCACTTT.

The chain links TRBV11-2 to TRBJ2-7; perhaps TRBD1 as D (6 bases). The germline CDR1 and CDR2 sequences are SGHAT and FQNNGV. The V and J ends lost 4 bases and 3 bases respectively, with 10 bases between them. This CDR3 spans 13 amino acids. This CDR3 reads CASSSGQDYEQYF. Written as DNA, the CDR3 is TGTGCCAGCAGCTCGGGACAAGACTACGAGCAGTACTTC. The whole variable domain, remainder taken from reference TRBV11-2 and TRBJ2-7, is EAGVAQSPRYKIIEKRQSVAFWCNPISGHATLYWYQQILGQGPKLLIQFQNNGVVDDSQLPKDRFSAERLKGVDSTLKIQPAKLEDSAVYLCASSSGQDYEQYFGPGTRLTVT.

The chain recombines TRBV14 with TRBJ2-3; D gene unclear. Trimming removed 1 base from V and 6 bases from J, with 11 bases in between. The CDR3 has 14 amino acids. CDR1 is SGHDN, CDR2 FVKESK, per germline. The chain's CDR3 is CASSQASLDDTQYF. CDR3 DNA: TGTGCCAGCAGCCAAGCCAGTCTTGATGATACGCAGTATTTT.

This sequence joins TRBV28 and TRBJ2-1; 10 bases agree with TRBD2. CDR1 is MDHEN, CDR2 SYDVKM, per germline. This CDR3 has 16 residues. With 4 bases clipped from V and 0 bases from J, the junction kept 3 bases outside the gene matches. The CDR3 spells CASSSSSGSSYNEQFF. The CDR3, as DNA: TGTGCCAGCAGTTCCTCTAGCGGGAGCTCCTACAATGAGCAGTTCTTC.

In DNA form, the CDR3 reads TGTGCCAGCAGCCTCCCCTCCGGGACAGAGAACACCGGGGAGCTGTTTTTT. This gives the protein CASSLPSGTENTGELFF. The chain couples TRBV7-8 to TRBJ2-2; 7 nucleotides match TRBD1. Unmatched junction bases numbered 10, after V lost 5 bases and J lost 1 base. This CDR3 contains 17 residues. The germline CDR1 and CDR2 sequences are SGHVS and FQNEAQ.

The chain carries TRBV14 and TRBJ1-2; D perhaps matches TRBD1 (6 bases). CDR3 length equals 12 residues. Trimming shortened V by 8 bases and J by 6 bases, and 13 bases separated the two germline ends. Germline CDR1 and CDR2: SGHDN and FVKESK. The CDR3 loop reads CASSRGQDGYTF. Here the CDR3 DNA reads TGTGCCAGCTCCAGGGGCCAAGATGGCTACACCTTC.

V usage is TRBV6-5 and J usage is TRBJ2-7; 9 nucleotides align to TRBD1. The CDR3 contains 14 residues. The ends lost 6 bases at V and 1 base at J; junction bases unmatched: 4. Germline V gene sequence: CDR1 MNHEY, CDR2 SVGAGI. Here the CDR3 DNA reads TGTGCCAGCAGGGCCGGGACAGGGTCCTACGAGCAGTACTTC. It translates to CASRAGTGSYEQYF.

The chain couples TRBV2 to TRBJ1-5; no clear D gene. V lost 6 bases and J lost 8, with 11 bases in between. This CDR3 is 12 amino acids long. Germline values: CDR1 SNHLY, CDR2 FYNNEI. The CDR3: CASSLSGEPQHF. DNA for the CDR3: TGTGCCAGCAGCCTCAGCGGGGAGCCCCAGCATTTT.